This T cell receptor (beta chain) was identified in a study of T cells in tuberculosis. Study-wide context: Sequenced TCRs come from CD1B-GMM tetramer-binding T cells. Study results and limitations: The stringent gate may have excluded weak CD1B-GMM tetramer binders.

No alpha-beta pairing information exists for these sequences. Profiling relied on immunoSEQ multiplex PCR, and the TCRdb table lists in-frame clones only, not all of them. This table holds nearly 60,000 clones, 88% found once. Thawed, overnight-rested PBMC were stained with GMM-loaded CD1B tetramer, viability dye and anti-CD3, then sorted. The CD1B tetramers carried C32 glucose monomycolate purified from Rhodococcus equi. Before cryopreservation, the sorted PBMC lost their CD14-expressing monocytes. CDR1 is LNHDA and CDR2 is SQIVND in the germline V gene (reference sequence). The CDR3 is made up of 14 amino acids. V gave up 7 bases and J gave up 0 bases; unmatched junction bases: 5.

The TCR sequence derives from an adult woman with latent tuberculosis. The sequenced sample consisted of CD1b-GMM tetramer-negative cells sorted from PBMCs. The V call is TRBV19, the J call TRBJ2-7; 8 bases match TRBD2. The DNA of the CDR3 is TGTGCCAGTAAACCGGGAGGGCCCTCCTACGAGCAGTACTTC. Amino acid sequence: CASKPGGPSYEQYF. Filled out from reference TRBV19 and TRBJ2-7, the complete variable domain reads DGGITQSPKYLFRKEGQNVTLSCEQNLNHDAMYWYRQDPGQGLRLIYYSQIVNDFQKGDIAEGYSVSREKKESFPLTVTSAQKNPTAFYLCASKPGGPSYEQYFGPGTRLTVT.